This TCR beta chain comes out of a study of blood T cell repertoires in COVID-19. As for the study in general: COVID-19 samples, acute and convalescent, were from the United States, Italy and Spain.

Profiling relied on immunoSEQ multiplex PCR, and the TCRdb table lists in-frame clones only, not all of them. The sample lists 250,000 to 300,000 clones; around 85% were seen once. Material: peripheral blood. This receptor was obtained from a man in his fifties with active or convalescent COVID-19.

CDR3 amino acids: CSVWQGGAGNYGYTF. The DNA for the CDR3 is TGCAGCGTTTGGCAGGGGGGCGCGGGGAACTATGGCTACACCTTC. The gene calls are TRBV29-1 and TRBJ1-2; 7 bases align to TRBD1. V dropped 5 bases and J dropped 2; count of bases not matched to a gene: 11. This CDR3 has 15 amino acids. Germline assignment: CDR1 SQVTM and CDR2 ANQGSEA.